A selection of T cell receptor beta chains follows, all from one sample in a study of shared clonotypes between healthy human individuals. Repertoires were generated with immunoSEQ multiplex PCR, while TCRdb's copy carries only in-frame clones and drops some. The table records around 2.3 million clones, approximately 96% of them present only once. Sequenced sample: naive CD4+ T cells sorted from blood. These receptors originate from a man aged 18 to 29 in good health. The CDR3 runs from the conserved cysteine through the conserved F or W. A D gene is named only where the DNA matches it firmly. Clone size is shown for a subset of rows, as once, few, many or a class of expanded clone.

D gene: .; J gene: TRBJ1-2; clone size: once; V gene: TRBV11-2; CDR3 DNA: TGTGCCAGCAGCGCCAGTGGTTCGAAGGGGAACTATGGCTACACCTTC; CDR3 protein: CASSASGSKGNYGYTF
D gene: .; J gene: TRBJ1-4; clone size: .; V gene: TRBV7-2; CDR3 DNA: TGTGCCAGCAGCTTAAGCTGGGCAAGGGAAAAACTGTTTTTT; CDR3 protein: CASSLSWAREKLFF
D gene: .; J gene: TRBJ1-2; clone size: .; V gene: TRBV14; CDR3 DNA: TGTGCCAGCAGCCAAGGGGGTCAGGGATTTGGCTACACCTTC; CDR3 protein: CASSQGGQGFGYTF
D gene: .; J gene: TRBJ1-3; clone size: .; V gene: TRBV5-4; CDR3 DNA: TGTGCCAGCAGCCGGGGCGTAGGGAACTCTGGAAACACCATATATTTT; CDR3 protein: CASSRGVGNSGNTIYF
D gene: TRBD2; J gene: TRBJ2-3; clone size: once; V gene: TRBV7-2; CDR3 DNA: TGTGCCAGCAGCTTAATGGGACTAGCGGGCACAGATACGCAGTATTTT; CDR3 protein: CASSLMGLAGTDTQYF
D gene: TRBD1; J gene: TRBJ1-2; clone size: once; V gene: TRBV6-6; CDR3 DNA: TGTGCCAGCAGTTACCAGGGGGTAGCGGGTAACTATGGCTACACCTTC; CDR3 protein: CASSYQGVAGNYGYTF
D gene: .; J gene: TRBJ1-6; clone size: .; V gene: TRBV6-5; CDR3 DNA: TGTGCCAGCGGGAGGGACTTCGATAATTCACCCCTCCACTTT; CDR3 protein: CASGRDFDNSPLHF
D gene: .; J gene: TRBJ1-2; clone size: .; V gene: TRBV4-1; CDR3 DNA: TGCGCCAGCAGCCAATTCTCAGGCAACAACTATGGCTACACCTTC; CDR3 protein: CASSQFSGNNYGYTF
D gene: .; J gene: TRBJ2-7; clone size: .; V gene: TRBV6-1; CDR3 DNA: TGTGCCAGCAGTAATAGCTACGAGCAGTACTTC; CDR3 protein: CASSNSYEQYF
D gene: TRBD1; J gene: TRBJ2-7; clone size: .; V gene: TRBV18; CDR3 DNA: TGTGCCAGCTCCCCTACAGGGGGCGAGCAGTACTTC; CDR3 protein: CASSPTGGEQYF
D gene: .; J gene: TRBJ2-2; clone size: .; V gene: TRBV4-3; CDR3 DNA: TGCGCCAGCAGCCAAGATCGGCTAGTCTCCGGGGAGCTGTTTTTT; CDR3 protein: CASSQDRLVSGELFF
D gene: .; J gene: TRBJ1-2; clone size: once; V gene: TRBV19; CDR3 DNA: TGTGCCAGTAGCAACCCCGGGTTCATCTATGGCTACACCTTC; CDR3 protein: CASSNPGFIYGYTF
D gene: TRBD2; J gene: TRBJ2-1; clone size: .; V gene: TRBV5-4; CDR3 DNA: TGTGCCATCAGCTCTAGCGGGAGGATTATCGATGAGCAGTTCTTC; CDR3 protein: CAISSSGRIIDEQFF
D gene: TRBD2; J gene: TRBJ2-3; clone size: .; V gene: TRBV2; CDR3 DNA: TGTGCCAGCAGTGTAGGACTAGTGGCAGATACGCAGTATTTT; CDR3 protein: CASSVGLVADTQYF
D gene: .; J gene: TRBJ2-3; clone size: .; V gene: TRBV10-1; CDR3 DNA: TGCGCCAGCAGTGAGTTCCGGTCACTCGATACGCAGTATTTT; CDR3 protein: CASSEFRSLDTQYF
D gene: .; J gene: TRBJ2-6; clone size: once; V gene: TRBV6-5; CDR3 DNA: TGTGCCAGCAGTTACTCGACGGGATCTGGGGCCAACGTCCTGACTTTC; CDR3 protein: CASSYSTGSGANVLTF
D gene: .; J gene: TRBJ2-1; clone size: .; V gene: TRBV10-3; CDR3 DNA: TGTGCCATCAGACCTTTAGGGCTAGGTGAGCAGTTCTTC; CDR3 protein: CAIRPLGLGEQFF
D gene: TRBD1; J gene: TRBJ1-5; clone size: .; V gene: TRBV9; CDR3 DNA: TGTGCCAGCAGCGCGACAGGGGGAAATCAGCCCCAGCATTTT; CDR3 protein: CASSATGGNQPQHF
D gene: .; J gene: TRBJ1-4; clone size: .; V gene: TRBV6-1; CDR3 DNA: TGTGCCACCCGGCCTTACAGGAATGAAAAACTGTTTTTT; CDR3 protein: CATRPYRNEKLFF
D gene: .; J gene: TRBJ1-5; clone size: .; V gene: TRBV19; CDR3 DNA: TGTGCCAGTAGTACGAGTAGCAATCAGCCCCAGCATTTT; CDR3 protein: CASSTSSNQPQHF
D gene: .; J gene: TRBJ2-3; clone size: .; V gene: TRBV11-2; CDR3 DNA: TGTGCCAGCAGCTTAGATGGGGGGGGCGGAGATACGCAGTATTTT; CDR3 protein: CASSLDGGGGDTQYF
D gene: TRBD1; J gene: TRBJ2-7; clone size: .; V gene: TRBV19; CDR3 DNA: TGTGCCAGTAGTACCACAGGGGGCGGAGGATACGAGCAGTACTTC; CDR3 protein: CASSTTGGGGYEQYF
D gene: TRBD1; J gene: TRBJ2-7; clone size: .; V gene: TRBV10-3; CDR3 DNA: TGTGCCATCAGACAGGGGAGTTACGAGCAGTACTTC; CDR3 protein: CAIRQGSYEQYF
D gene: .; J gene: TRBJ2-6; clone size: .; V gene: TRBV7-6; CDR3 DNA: TGTGCCAGCAGCTTATTAGGTTCGGCTCCCGGGGCCAACGTCCTGACTTTC; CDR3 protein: CASSLLGSAPGANVLTF
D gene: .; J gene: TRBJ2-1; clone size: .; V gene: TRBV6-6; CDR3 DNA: TGTGCCAGCAGTTATTCCTACAATGAGCAGTTCTTC; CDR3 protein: CASSYSYNEQFF
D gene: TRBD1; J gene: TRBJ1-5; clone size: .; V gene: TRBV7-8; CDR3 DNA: TGTGCCAGCAGCGCACGGACAGGGTTGAGCAATCAGCCCCAGCATTTT; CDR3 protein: CASSARTGLSNQPQHF
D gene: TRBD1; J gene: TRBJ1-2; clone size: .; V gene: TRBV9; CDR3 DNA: TGTGCCAGCAGCCTAAACAGGGGAGGCTACACCTTC; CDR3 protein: CASSLNRGGYTF
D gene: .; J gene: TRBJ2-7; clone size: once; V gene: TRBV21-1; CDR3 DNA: TGTGCCAGCAGCACGAACCCGGACACGAACGAGCAGTACTTC; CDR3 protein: CASSTNPDTNEQYF
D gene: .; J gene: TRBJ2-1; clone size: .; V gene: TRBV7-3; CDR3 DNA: TGTGCCAGCAGCTTAACGCGCGCTGATTACAATGAGCAGTTCTTC; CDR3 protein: CASSLTRADYNEQFF
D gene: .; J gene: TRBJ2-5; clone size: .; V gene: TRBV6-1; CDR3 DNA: TGTGCCAGCAGTGAAGCCTCCGGGCCCCAGTACTTC; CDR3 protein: CASSEASGPQYF
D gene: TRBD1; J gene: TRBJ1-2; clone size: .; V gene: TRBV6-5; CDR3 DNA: TGTGCCAGCAGAAACCGGGACAGGGTCTATGGCTACACCTTC; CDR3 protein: CASRNRDRVYGYTF
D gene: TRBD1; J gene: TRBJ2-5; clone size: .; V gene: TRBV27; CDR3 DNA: TGTGCCAGCAGTGCCACGGGACAGCCGAGGGAGACCCAGTACTTC; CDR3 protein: CASSATGQPRETQYF
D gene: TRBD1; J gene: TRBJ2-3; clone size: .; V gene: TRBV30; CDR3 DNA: TGTGCCTGGAGTGACCACAGGGGGCGAGGCACAGATACGCAGTATTTT; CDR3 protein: CAWSDHRGRGTDTQYF
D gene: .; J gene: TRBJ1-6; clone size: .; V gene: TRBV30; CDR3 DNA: TGTGCCTGGAGTGTACGGGGGGCGACCTATAATTCACCCCTCCACTTT; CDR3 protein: CAWSVRGATYNSPLHF
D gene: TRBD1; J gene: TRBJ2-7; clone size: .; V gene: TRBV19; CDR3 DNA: TGTGCCAGCGGGCCCGGGACAGGGGCCTCCAACGAGCAGTACTTC; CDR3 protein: CASGPGTGASNEQYF
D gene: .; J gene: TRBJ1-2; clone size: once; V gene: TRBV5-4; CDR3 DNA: TGTGCCACAAACTCGGACGGAACTAACTATGGCTACACCTTC; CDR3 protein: CATNSDGTNYGYTF
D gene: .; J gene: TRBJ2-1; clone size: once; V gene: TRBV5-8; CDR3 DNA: TGTGCCACCCTCCAGGAAGACTTCCGGCGATACAATGAGCAGTTCTTC; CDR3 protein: CATLQEDFRRYNEQFF
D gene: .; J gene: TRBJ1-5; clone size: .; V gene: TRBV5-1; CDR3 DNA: TGCGCCAGCAGTCTCCCGCTGGGGCAGGGGATCAATCAGCCCCAGCATTTT; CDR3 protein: CASSLPLGQGINQPQHF
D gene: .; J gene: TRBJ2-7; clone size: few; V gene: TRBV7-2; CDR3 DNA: TGTGCCAGCAGCTTTGGACAGAGCTACGAGCAGTACTTC; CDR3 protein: CASSFGQSYEQYF
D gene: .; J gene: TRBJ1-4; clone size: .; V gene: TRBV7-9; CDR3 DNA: TGTGCCAGCAGCGCCCCGGAGCCCGGGAAACTGTTTTTT; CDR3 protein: CASSAPEPGKLFF
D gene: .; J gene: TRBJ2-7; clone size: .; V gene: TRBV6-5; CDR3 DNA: TGTGCCAGCAGGAGGACACCGTCGGCCCGCGAGCAGTACTTC; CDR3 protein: CASRRTPSAREQYF
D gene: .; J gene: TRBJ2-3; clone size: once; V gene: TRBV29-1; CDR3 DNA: TGCAGCGTTGGGGACACGCAGTATTTT; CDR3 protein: CSVGDTQYF
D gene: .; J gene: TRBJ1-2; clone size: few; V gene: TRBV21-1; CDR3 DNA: TGTGCCAGCAGCAAGGACGGAGTATGGAGCTACACCTTC; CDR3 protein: CASSKDGVWSYTF
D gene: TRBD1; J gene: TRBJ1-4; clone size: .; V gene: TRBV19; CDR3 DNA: TGTGCCAGTAGTTTTAGGGGGACAGGATTTACTGCAACTAATGAAAAACTGTTTTTT; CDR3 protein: CASSFRGTGFTATNEKLFF
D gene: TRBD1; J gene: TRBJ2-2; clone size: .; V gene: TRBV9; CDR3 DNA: TGTGCCAGCAGCTCATTGGACAGGGCTGCCGGGGAGCTGTTTTTT; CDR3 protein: CASSSLDRAAGELFF
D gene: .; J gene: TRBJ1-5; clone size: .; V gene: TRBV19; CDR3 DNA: TGTGCCAGTAGCATCTCCCTAGGCAATCAGCCCCAGCATTTT; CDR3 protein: CASSISLGNQPQHF
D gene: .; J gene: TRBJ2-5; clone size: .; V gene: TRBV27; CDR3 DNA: TGTGCCAGCAAACTGGGGCTCCAAGAGACCCAGTACTTC; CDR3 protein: CASKLGLQETQYF
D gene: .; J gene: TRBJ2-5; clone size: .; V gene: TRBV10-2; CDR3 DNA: TGCGCCAGCGGGGCAAGGTACCAAGAGACCCAGTACTTC; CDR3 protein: CASGARYQETQYF
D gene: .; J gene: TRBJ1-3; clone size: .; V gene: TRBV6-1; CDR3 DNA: TGTGCCAGCAGTGAAGAGCCCCTTGGTCCCTCTGGAAACACCATATATTTT; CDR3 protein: CASSEEPLGPSGNTIYF
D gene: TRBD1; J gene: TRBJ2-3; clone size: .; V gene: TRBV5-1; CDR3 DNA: TGTGCCAGCAGCTTCGACAGGGGTCCAGATACGCAGTATTTT; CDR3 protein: CASSFDRGPDTQYF
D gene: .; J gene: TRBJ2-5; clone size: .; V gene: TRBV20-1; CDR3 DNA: TGCAGGCTAGGCTCTCAAGAGACCCAGTACTTC; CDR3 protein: CRLGSQETQYF
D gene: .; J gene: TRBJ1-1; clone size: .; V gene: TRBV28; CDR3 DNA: TGTGCCACGGGGCTGATCGGCACTGAAGCTTTCTTT; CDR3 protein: CATGLIGTEAFF
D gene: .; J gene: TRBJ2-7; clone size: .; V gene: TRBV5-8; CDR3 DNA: TGTGCCAGCAGCTTGGAAGGGGGCTCCTACGAGCAGTACTTC; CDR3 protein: CASSLEGGSYEQYF
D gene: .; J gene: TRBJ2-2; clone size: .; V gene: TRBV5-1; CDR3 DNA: TGCGCCAGCAGCTTGGGTTCGGGGACCGGGGAGCTGTTTTTT; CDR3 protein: CASSLGSGTGELFF